A selection of T cell receptor beta chains follows, all from one sample in a study of beta chain features in type 1 diabetes. Method: immunoSEQ multiplex PCR; TCRdb's copy keeps in-frame clones and lacks some. The data show 150,000 to 200,000 clones, 9% to 10% seen once. The specimen was central memory CD4+ T cells from blood. These TCRs come from a woman in her 30s with type 1 diabetes. Each CDR3 is given with its conserved first and last residue. Each record gives: J gene, V gene, clone size, D gene, CDR3 DNA, CDR3 protein. D genes are given only for firm matches. The size field is filled for only some rows; it gives once, few, many or a size class.

J: TRBJ2-3
V: TRBV6-5
size: NA
D: NA
DNA: TGTGCCAGCAGGCTCGGCAGGCATAACGCGCAGTATTTT
CDR3: CASRLGRHNAQYF

J: TRBJ2-1
V: TRBV7-2
size: few
D: NA
DNA: TGTGCCAGCAGCAGTAGCGGTAACTACAATGAGCAGTTCTTC
CDR3: CASSSSGNYNEQFF

J: TRBJ1-1
V: TRBV15
size: NA
D: NA
DNA: TGTGCCACCAGCAGAGAGGAAGGACTTGAAGCTTTCTTT
CDR3: CATSREEGLEAFF

J: TRBJ2-1
V: TRBV27
size: NA
D: TRBD2
DNA: TGTGCCAGCAGTTTACGACTAGCGCGCAACAATGAGCAGTTCTTC
CDR3: CASSLRLARNNEQFF

J: TRBJ2-5
V: TRBV29-1
size: few
D: NA
DNA: TGCAGCGTTGAAAAGGGAGCGGAGACCCAGTACTTC
CDR3: CSVEKGAETQYF

J: TRBJ2-2
V: TRBV4-1
size: NA
D: NA
DNA: TGCGCCAGCAGCCAAGGGTGGGGCCTTACCGGGGAGCTGTTTTTT
CDR3: CASSQGWGLTGELFF

J: TRBJ2-1
V: TRBV5-1
size: once
D: NA
DNA: TGCGCCAGCAGCCTGGCACAGGGATATGAGCAGTTCTTC
CDR3: CASSLAQGYEQFF

J: TRBJ1-5
V: TRBV7-9
size: few
D: NA
DNA: TGTGCCAGCAGCTTCGGCGGATCCAACAATCAGCCCCAGCATTTT
CDR3: CASSFGGSNNQPQHF

J: TRBJ1-1
V: TRBV5-1
size: NA
D: NA
DNA: TGCGCCAGCAGCTTGGGATTAGGGGCAGGGGAAACTGAAGCTTTCTTT
CDR3: CASSLGLGAGETEAFF

J: TRBJ2-5
V: TRBV11-2
size: once
D: TRBD1
DNA: TGTGCCAGCAGCGCGGGACAGGGGGGGTTGACCCAGTACTTC
CDR3: CASSAGQGGLTQYF

J: TRBJ2-2
V: TRBV29-1
size: many
D: TRBD1
DNA: TGCAGCGTTACAGGGGGCTCGGCGAACACCGGGGAGCTGTTTTTT
CDR3: CSVTGGSANTGELFF

J: TRBJ1-3
V: TRBV7-6
size: few
D: NA
DNA: TGTGCCAGCAGCCCAACAGGGCCTGGAAACACCATATATTTT
CDR3: CASSPTGPGNTIYF

J: TRBJ2-5
V: TRBV28
size: few
D: NA
DNA: TGTGCCAGCAGTTTAGAGATAGCAGCGACCCAGTACTTC
CDR3: CASSLEIAATQYF

J: TRBJ1-1
V: TRBV7-9
size: NA
D: NA
DNA: TGTGCCAGCAGCTTCACCAGGAACACTGAAGCTTTCTTT
CDR3: CASSFTRNTEAFF

J: TRBJ2-5
V: TRBV7-3
size: NA
D: TRBD2
DNA: TGTGCCAGGGGACTAGAAGAGACCCAGTACTTC
CDR3: CARGLEETQYF

J: TRBJ1-4
V: TRBV30
size: NA
D: NA
DNA: TGTGCCTGGAGTGGGCAAACAGGAGAAAAACTGTTTTTT
CDR3: CAWSGQTGEKLFF

J: TRBJ2-7
V: TRBV2
size: NA
D: NA
DNA: TGTGCCAGCAGTGAGAATGGCAGATTCTACGAGCAGTACTTC
CDR3: CASSENGRFYEQYF

J: TRBJ2-3
V: TRBV13
size: few
D: TRBD2
DNA: TGTGCCAGCAGCACCCGGACTAGCGGGATCACAGATACGCAGTATTTT
CDR3: CASSTRTSGITDTQYF

J: TRBJ2-5
V: TRBV29-1
size: NA
D: NA
DNA: TGCAGCGTTCCCAGGGGAGAGACCCAGTACTTC
CDR3: CSVPRGETQYF

J: TRBJ1-4
V: TRBV15
size: few
D: NA
DNA: TGTGCCACCAGCAGAGATACAGGGCGCGAAAAACTGTTTTTT
CDR3: CATSRDTGREKLFF

J: TRBJ1-1
V: TRBV14
size: NA
D: NA
DNA: TGTGCCAGCAGCCCCCTAAGGGCGGGAGGAGCTTTCTTT
CDR3: CASSPLRAGGAFF

J: TRBJ2-7
V: TRBV18
size: NA
D: TRBD1
DNA: TGTGCCAGCTCAGATTACAGGGGGCAGGACGAGCAGTACTTC
CDR3: CASSDYRGQDEQYF

J: TRBJ1-1
V: TRBV5-1
size: NA
D: NA
DNA: TGCGCCAGCAGCACCCTAGACGGAAACACTGAAGCTTTCTTT
CDR3: CASSTLDGNTEAFF

J: TRBJ2-3
V: TRBV6-5
size: few
D: TRBD1
DNA: TGTGCCAGCGCGCAGGGGGGCACAGATACGCAGTATTTT
CDR3: CASAQGGTDTQYF

J: TRBJ2-3
V: TRBV10-3
size: few
D: NA
DNA: TGTGCCATCAGTGAGTCACTAAGCACAGATACGCAGTATTTT
CDR3: CAISESLSTDTQYF

J: TRBJ2-7
V: TRBV7-6
size: NA
D: NA
DNA: TGTGCCAGCAGCGCTAGCGAGATACTACCGGAGCAGTACTTC
CDR3: CASSASEILPEQYF

J: TRBJ1-4
V: TRBV4-1
size: few
D: NA
DNA: TGCGCCAGCAGCCAAGGCCAGGGAAGTGAAAAACTGTTTTTT
CDR3: CASSQGQGSEKLFF

J: TRBJ2-7
V: TRBV5-4
size: NA
D: NA
DNA: TGTGCCAGCAGCTCTGCGGGACGGGGATTGGACGAGCAGTACTTC
CDR3: CASSSAGRGLDEQYF

J: TRBJ2-3
V: TRBV10-3
size: NA
D: NA
DNA: TGTGCCATCAGTCCGGGACTTAGCACAGATACGCAGTATTTT
CDR3: CAISPGLSTDTQYF

J: TRBJ2-5
V: TRBV11-3
size: few
D: NA
DNA: TGTGCCAGCAGCCCCCAGACAGGAGGCGAGACCCAGTACTTC
CDR3: CASSPQTGGETQYF

J: TRBJ2-1
V: TRBV29-1
size: many
D: NA
DNA: TGCAGCGTTGAAGTTCAGACAGTCCAGCAGTTCTTC
CDR3: CSVEVQTVQQFF

J: TRBJ2-7
V: TRBV5-1
size: NA
D: NA
DNA: TGCGCCAGCAGCTTGTCCGGGGGAGGCTACGAGCAGTACTTC
CDR3: CASSLSGGGYEQYF

J: TRBJ2-7
V: TRBV6-6
size: NA
D: NA
DNA: TGTGCCAGCAGACGCCCGGGGGAACTGTCATCCTACGAGCAGTACTTC
CDR3: CASRRPGELSSYEQYF

J: TRBJ1-2
V: TRBV7-9
size: few
D: TRBD1
DNA: TGTGCCAGCCACAGGGGGGTGGACTATGGCTACACCTTC
CDR3: CASHRGVDYGYTF

J: TRBJ1-1
V: TRBV18
size: NA
D: NA
DNA: TGTGCCAGCTCACCACCGTACGGGTCCTCCACTGAAGCTTTCTTT
CDR3: CASSPPYGSSTEAFF

J: TRBJ1-1
V: TRBV14
size: NA
D: TRBD1
DNA: TGTGCCAGCAGCCAAAACAGGGGTGAAGCTTTCTTT
CDR3: CASSQNRGEAFF

J: TRBJ2-5
V: TRBV4-1
size: NA
D: NA
DNA: TGCGCCAGCAGCCAAGATGGCGGGTCCCGAGAGACCCAGTACTTC
CDR3: CASSQDGGSRETQYF

J: TRBJ2-2
V: TRBV19
size: NA
D: NA
DNA: TGTGCCAGTAGTATCGACTTAGATCGTTCCGGGGAGCTGTTTTTT
CDR3: CASSIDLDRSGELFF